Presented here are 18 T cell receptor beta chains from one specimen sequenced in a study of shared clonotypes between healthy human individuals. The data were produced by immunoSEQ multiplex PCR, yet TCRdb's version contains in-frame clones alone and is incomplete. In the table there are roughly 2 million clones, roughly 94% of which are singletons. The sequencing input was naive CD4+ T cells sorted from blood. Regarding subset: CD45RA+ positively selected. The receptors were gathered from a man between 18 and 35 years old in good health.

The chain combines TRBV7-9 with TRBJ2-4, with D possibly TRBD2 on 7 matching bases. Trimming took off 5 bases at V and 5 bases at J, with 16 bases between the two ends. CDR1 is SEHNR, CDR2 FQNEAQ, per germline (reference sequence). The CDR3 contains 15 residues. DNA for the CDR3: TGTGCCAGCAGCCTCTTAGGGGGGGCACAAAACATTCAGTACTTC. Protein sequence: CASSLLGGAQNIQYF.

This clone is a singleton in its sample. This specimen includes other DNA sequences encoding the same CDR3. V usage is TRBV7-2 and J usage is TRBJ2-7; 8 nucleotides align to TRBD1. The CDR3 runs 14 residues. J gave up 2 bases and V 5 bases, and 5 bases lay outside the gene matches. Germline assignment: CDR1 SGHTA and CDR2 FQGNSA. CDR3 region: CASSLEQGAYEQYF. CDR3 sequence (DNA): TGTGCCAGCAGCCTCGAACAGGGGGCCTACGAGCAGTACTTC.

The chain is built from TRBV5-8 and TRBJ1-2; D ambiguous. The CDR3 runs to 14 residues. V lost 5 bases to trimming and J lost 2 bases, with 13 bases between them. Looked up from germline, CDR1 is SGHTS and CDR2 is YDEGEE. CDR3 bases: TGTGCCAGCAGTAAGAACTCCGGGAACTATGGCTACACCTTC. It translates to CASSKNSGNYGYTF.

The V and J genes are TRBV7-6 and TRBJ2-2, with a weak D call TRBD1 (6 bases). The germline gives CDR1 SGHVS, CDR2 FNYEAQ. CDR3 length: 15 amino acids. V was shortened by 2 bases and J by 8 bases, with 15 bases between the two germline ends. CDR3 region: CASSLHPSGVGELFF. CDR3 DNA: TGTGCCAGCAGCTTACATCCGTCAGGGGTTGGGGAGCTGTTTTTT. Full variable domain (remainder filled in from reference TRBV7-6 and TRBJ2-2): GAGVSQSPRYKVTKRGQDVALRCDPISGHVSLYWYRQALGQGPEFLTYFNYEAQQDKSGLPNDRFSAERPEGSISTLTIQRTEQRDSAMYRCASSLHPSGVGELFFGEGSRLTVL.

This clone came up once. CDR3 in DNA: TGTGCCAGAAGCTTGTCTAGAGCTACTAACTATGGCTACACCTTC. Its translation: CARSLSRATNYGYTF. The chain links TRBV5-3 to TRBJ1-2; D remains ambiguous. TRBV5-3 is labeled an ORF, and its function is uncertain. The germline V and J ends were trimmed by 1 base and 0 bases, with 10 bases remaining between them. The CDR3 has 15 residues.

This clone has just one count. The V call is TRBV29-1, the J call TRBJ2-7; 7 bases fit TRBD1. Germline values: CDR1 SQVTM, CDR2 ANQGSEA. The CDR3 has 12 residues. Trimming took 5 bases from V and 5 from J; bases not matched to a gene: 6. CDR3 in DNA: TGCAGCGTTTTTGACAGGGTCAACGAGCAGTACTTC. Protein product: CSVFDRVNEQYF.

The chain joins TRBV5-6 to TRBJ2-5; 7 positions match TRBD1. The CDR3 consists of 16 residues. The ends lost 1 base at V and 5 bases at J; junction bases unmatched: 11. Germline values: CDR1 SGHDT, CDR2 YYEEEE. As DNA, the CDR3 is TGTGCCAGCAGCTTGTACGACAGGGCCCCTGGGGAGACCCAGTACTTC. Translated: CASSLYDRAPGETQYF. Looking up the rest from reference TRBV5-6 and TRBJ2-5 gives the full variable domain: DAGVTQSPTHLIKTRGQQVTLRCSPKSGHDTVSWYQQALGQGPQFIFQYYEEEERQRGNFPDRFSGHQFPNYSSELNVNALLLGDSALYLCASSLYDRAPGETQYFGPGTRLLVL.

The genes are TRBV5-1 and TRBJ2-5; a weak D match, TRBD1 (5 bases). The V gene lost 1 base and the J gene lost 6 bases, with 16 bases spanning the gap. The length of the CDR3 is 15 residues. The germline CDR1 and CDR2 sequences are SGHRS and YFSETQ. The CDR3 is CASSLKGSPEKTQYF. CDR3 coding DNA: TGCGCCAGCAGCTTGAAGGGGTCCCCCGAAAAGACCCAGTACTTC.

The chain uses TRBV10-3 and TRBJ2-5; no firm D call. CDR3 length equals 15 residues. With 3 bases removed from V and 1 base from J, the gap between germline ends came to 12 bases. CDR1 is ENHRY, CDR2 SYGVKD, per germline. The DNA for the CDR3 is TGTGCCATCAGTGAAGTAAGGCAGATCCAAGAGACCCAGTACTTC. Translating gives CAISEVRQIQETQYF.

The chain has TRBV2 and TRBJ2-2; 10 nucleotides align to TRBD2. This CDR3 region has 16 residues. J lost 4 bases, V lost 5 bases, and 7 bases had no gene match. Germline CDR1 SNHLY, CDR2 FYNNEI. The CDR3 DNA sequence: TGTGCCAGCAGTCCCCCTAGCGGGAGATCCACCGGGGAGCTGTTTTTT. Residues: CASSPPSGRSTGELFF. Based on the CDR3 plus reference TRBV2 and TRBJ2-2, the full variable domain is EPEVTQTPSHQVTQMGQEVILRCVPISNHLYFYWYRQILGQKVEFLVSFYNNEISEKSEIFDDQFSVERPDGSNFTLKIRSTKLEDSAMYFCASSPPSGRSTGELFFGEGSRLTVL.

This chain uses TRBV2 with TRBJ1-2; D ambiguous. The V gene's germline CDR1 is SNHLY and CDR2 FYNNEI. This CDR3 is 14 amino acids long. V shed 2 bases and J shed 7 bases, with 14 bases lying between them. Written as DNA, the CDR3 is TGTGCCAGCAGTGAAAAACTCTTATCGGGTGGCTACACCTTC. This gives the protein CASSEKLLSGGYTF.

The rearrangement joins TRBV27 to TRBJ2-7, with D tentatively TRBD1 (5 bases). CDR3 length: 14 amino acids. V gave up 4 bases and J gave up 4 bases, with 14 bases separating them. CDR1 and CDR2 (germline): MNHEY, SMNVEV (reference sequence). The CDR3: CASSSKQTAYEQYF. CDR3 coding DNA: TGTGCCAGCAGTTCCAAGCAGACAGCATACGAGCAGTACTTC.

The chain couples TRBV27 to TRBJ1-1; 8 bases agree with TRBD1. The trim removed 3 bases at V and 8 bases at J, leaving 5 bases unmatched. Germline V CDR1 and CDR2: MNHEY, SMNVEV (reference sequence). The CDR3 contains 13 residues. For the CDR3, the DNA is TGTGCCAGCAGTTTTGGACAGGGAAGGGAAGCTTTCTTT. This translates into CASSFGQGREAFF.

The rearrangement links TRBV6-5 to TRBJ2-7; 10 bases are shared with TRBD1. V was pared by 4 bases and J by 3 bases, with 6 bases of the junction left unmatched. CDR1 is MNHEY, CDR2 SVGAGI, per germline. The length of the CDR3 is 15 residues. The CDR3 spells CASSSAGTGVYEQYF. The CDR3 DNA follows: TGTGCCAGCAGTTCAGCCGGGACAGGGGTCTACGAGCAGTACTTC.

The gene calls are TRBV7-3 and TRBJ2-3; possibly TRBD1 or TRBD2 for D (6 bases each). Germline V lookup: CDR1 SGHTA, CDR2 FQGTGA. V shed 7 bases and J shed 2 bases, with 13 bases lying between them. The CDR3 runs 14 residues. CDR3: CASNSGAVTDTQYF. In DNA, the CDR3 is TGTGCCAGCAACTCGGGGGCCGTCACAGATACGCAGTATTTT.

This chain uses TRBV4-1 with TRBJ2-5; a possible D gene is TRBD1 (6 bases). CDR1 is MGHRA and CDR2 is YSYEKL in the germline V gene. Trimming stripped 1 base from V and 9 bases from J, with 15 bases between. The CDR3 length is 14 residues. In DNA form, the CDR3 reads TGCGCCAGCAGCCAAGGGTTACAGGGATGGGCCCAGTACTTC. Its translation: CASSQGLQGWAQYF.

This rearrangement joins TRBV11-3 to TRBJ2-1; D gene uncertain. The CDR3 covers 12 residues. The germline CDR1 and CDR2 sequences are SGHNT and YENEEA. V lost 2 bases and J lost 5, with 4 bases in between. CDR3 amino acids: CASSLQNNEQFF. As DNA, the CDR3 is TGTGCCAGCAGCTTACAGAACAATGAGCAGTTCTTC.

This chain uses TRBV7-9 with TRBJ2-7; 11 positions match TRBD2. J gave up 6 bases and V 5 bases, and 9 bases lay outside the gene matches. Germline values: CDR1 SEHNR, CDR2 FQNEAQ (reference sequence). The CDR3 sequence is 15 residues long. The CDR3 sequence is CASSRGTSGFSEQYF. CDR3 DNA sequence: TGTGCCAGCAGCCGTGGGACTAGCGGTTTCTCCGAGCAGTACTTC.